The sequence of this T cell receptor beta chain was determined in a study of OX40 agonist ivuxolimab in advanced cancers. Sequenced by immunoSEQ multiplex PCR; TCRdb stores in-frame clones only, minus some. Of about 61,000 clones listed, 75% to 90% are singletons. V trimming: 2 bases; J trimming: 1 base; junction bases outside the gene matches: 3. The CDR3 totals 15 residues. The germline V gene has CDR1 SEHNR and CDR2 FQNEAQ (reference sequence). Broader study findings: At doses 0.1 to 3.0 mg/kg, CD4+ and CD8+ clones expanded.

As concerns this clone: Its antigen is unknown.

The genes are TRBV7-9 and TRBJ2-7, with 9 bases matching TRBD2. The clonotype comes from an adult with an advanced solid tumor such as melanoma, head and neck, liver or kidney cancer. Sample: CD4+ or CD8+ T cells sorted from blood, taken in a trial of the OX40 agonist ivuxolimab. CDR3 protein: CASSLSGGNSYEQYF. The DNA of the CDR3 is TGTGCCAGCAGCTTAAGCGGGGGGAATTCCTACGAGCAGTACTTC. Filled out from reference TRBV7-9 and TRBJ2-7, the complete variable domain reads DTGVSQNPRHKITKRGQNVTFRCDPISEHNRLYWYRQTLGQGPEFLTYFQNEAQLEKSRLLSDRFSAERPKGSFSTLEIQRTEQGDSAMYLCASSLSGGNSYEQYFGPGTRLTVT.